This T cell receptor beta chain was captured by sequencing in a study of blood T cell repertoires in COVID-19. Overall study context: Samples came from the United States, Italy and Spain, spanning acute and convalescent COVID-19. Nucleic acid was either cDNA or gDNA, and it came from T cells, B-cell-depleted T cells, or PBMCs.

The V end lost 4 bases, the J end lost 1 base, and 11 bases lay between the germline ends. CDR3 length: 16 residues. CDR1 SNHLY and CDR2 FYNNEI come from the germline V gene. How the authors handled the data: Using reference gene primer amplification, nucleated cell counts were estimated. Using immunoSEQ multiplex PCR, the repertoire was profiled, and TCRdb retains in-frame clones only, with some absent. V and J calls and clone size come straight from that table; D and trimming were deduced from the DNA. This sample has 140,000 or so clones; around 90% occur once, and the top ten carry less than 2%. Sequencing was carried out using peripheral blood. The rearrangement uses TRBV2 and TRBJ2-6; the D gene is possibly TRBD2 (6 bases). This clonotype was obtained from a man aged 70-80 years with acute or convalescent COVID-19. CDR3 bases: TGTGCCAGCAGTGTCCAGGGACTTTCTGGGGCCAACGTCCTGACTTTC. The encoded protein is CASSVQGLSGANVLTF.